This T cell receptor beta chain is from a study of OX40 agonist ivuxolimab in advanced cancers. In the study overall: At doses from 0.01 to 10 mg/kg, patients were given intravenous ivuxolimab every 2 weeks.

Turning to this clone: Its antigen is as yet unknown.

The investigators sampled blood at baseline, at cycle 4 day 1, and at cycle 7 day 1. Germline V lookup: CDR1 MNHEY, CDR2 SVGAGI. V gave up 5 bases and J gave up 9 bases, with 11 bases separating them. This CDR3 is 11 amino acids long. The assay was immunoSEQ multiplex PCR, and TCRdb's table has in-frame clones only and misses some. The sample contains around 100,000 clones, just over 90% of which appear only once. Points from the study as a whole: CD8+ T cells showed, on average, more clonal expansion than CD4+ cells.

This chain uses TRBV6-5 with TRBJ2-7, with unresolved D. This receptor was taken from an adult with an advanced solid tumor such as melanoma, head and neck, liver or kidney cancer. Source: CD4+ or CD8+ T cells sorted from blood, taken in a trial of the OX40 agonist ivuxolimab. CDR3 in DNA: TGTGCCAGCAGTGGTAATGGGCCGCAGTACTTC. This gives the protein CASSGNGPQYF.